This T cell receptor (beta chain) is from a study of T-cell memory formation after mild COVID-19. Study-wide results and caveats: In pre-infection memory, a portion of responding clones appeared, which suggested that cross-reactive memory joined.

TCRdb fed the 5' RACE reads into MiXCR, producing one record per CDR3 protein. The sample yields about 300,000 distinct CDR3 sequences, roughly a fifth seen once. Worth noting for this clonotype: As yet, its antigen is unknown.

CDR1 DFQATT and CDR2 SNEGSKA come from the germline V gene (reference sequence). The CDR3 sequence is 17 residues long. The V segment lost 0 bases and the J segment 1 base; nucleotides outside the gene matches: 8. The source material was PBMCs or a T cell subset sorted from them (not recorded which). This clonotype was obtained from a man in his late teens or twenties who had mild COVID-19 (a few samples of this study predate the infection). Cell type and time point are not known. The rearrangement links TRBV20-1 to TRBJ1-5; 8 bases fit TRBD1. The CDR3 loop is CSARDREGQGSNQPQHF. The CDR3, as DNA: TGCAGTGCTAGAGATCGAGAAGGACAGGGCAGCAATCAGCCCCAGCATTTT.